The source of this T cell receptor beta chain is a study of T cell responses to AZD1222 COVID-19 vaccine. Study-wide context: Analyses pooled second doses at about 4 or about 12 weeks.

As to this clone: Its matching antigen is unknown.

Libraries were prepared by immunoSEQ multiplex PCR; TCRdb keeps only in-frame clonotypes and omits some of them. The sample contains about 120,000 clones, around 90% of which appear only once. CDR3 length equals 16 residues. The V and J ends lost 0 bases and 2 bases respectively, with 14 bases between them. Germline CDR1 MNHEY, CDR2 SVGEGT. Findings and caveats of the study: Two doses of AZD1222 preceded a rise in Spike-specific TCR breadth and depth. Along spike, vaccine-associated CD4 TCRs were found throughout, with dominance at 160-218 and 743-854. The donor group comprised mostly white British people and more females; the analysis possibly underestimated clonal diversity.

The source of this sequence is an adult in good health. V usage is TRBV6-2 or TRBV6-3 and J usage is TRBJ2-7, with D perhaps being TRBD1 or TRBD2 (6 bases each). Sequenced material: peripheral blood, taken on day 0 of AZD1222 vaccination. The CDR3 loop reads CASSYSRRGRTYEQYF. The CDR3 nucleotides read TGTGCCAGCAGTTACTCCCGCCGGGGGCGAACCTACGAGCAGTACTTC.